This T cell receptor (beta chain) was profiled in a study of identical twins. Study outcomes and limitations: Excess sharing between twins was weaker in beta out-of-frame sequences.

The CDR3 runs to 14 residues. Germline lookup yields CDR1 SEHNR and CDR2 FQNEAQ (reference sequence). V trimming: 4 bases; J trimming: 3 bases; junction bases outside the gene matches: 6. MiXCR, run by TCRdb on the 5' RACE reads, gives a single entry per CDR3 protein. The sample comprises hundreds of thousands of distinct CDR3 sequences, 20% to 25% of which are singletons, and 2.9% rests with the top ten. As concerns this clonotype: Its antigen is as yet unknown.

The sample was also reused in another study, on T cells expressing NK-cell markers.

The material sequenced was CD4+ T cells sorted from blood. The J gene is TRBJ2-7, the V gene TRBV7-9, with 7 bases that match TRBD2. The TCR originated in a woman aged 18-29 years in good health. The chain's CDR3 is CASSSPREVYEQYF. CDR3 in DNA: TGTGCCAGCAGCTCACCCCGGGAGGTCTACGAGCAGTACTTC.